This entry lists 21 T cell receptor beta chains sequenced from one sample in a study of vaccination and CD4 T cells after COVID-19. The treatment is: roughly 10-day PBMC culture with coronavirus spike peptide pools or control peptides (ViraFEST assay). With the Oncomine TCR Beta short-read assay, DNA from cultured CD4+ T cells was sequenced. TCRdb re-derived calls from the PCR reads in MiXCR, one entry per CDR3 protein. Of some 16,000 distinct CDR3 sequences in the sample, around 75% are singletons; the top ten hold over 9%. No antigen is known for these receptors. Material: CD4+ T cells from blood, cultured in vitro, obtained after SARS-CoV-2 vaccination. The receptors were gathered from a human donor who received a COVID-19 vaccine.

CDR3 protein: CASSERSLSYEQYF. CDR3 DNA: TGTGCCAGCAGTGAACGCAGCCTCTCCTACGAGCAGTACTTC. The chain recombines TRBV6-1 with TRBJ2-7; no firm D call. With 2 bases removed from V and 0 bases from J, the gap between germline ends came to 8 bases. CDR1 is MNHNS, CDR2 SASEGT, per germline. This CDR3 has 14 amino acids.

This clonotype was recorded a few times. The V gene is TRBV20-1, the J gene TRBJ2-1; 11 nucleotides agree with TRBD2. The germline gives CDR1 DFQATT, CDR2 SNEGSKA (reference sequence). This CDR3 contains 15 residues. V dropped 4 bases and J dropped 4; count of bases not matched to a gene: 6. Here the CDR3 DNA reads TGCAGTGCTACACAACTAGCGGGGGTTTACAATGAGCAGTTCTTC. It is translated as CSATQLAGVYNEQFF.

J is TRBJ2-6 and V is TRBV25-1; TRBD1 matches 10 bases. V lost 5 bases to trimming and J lost 0 bases; unmatched junction nucleotides: 4. Germline CDR1 reads MGHDK; CDR2 reads SYGVNS. This CDR3 spans 17 amino acids. This CDR3 is CASSWDRGVSGANVLTF. The CDR3 nucleotides read TGTGCCAGCAGTTGGGACAGGGGAGTCTCTGGGGCCAACGTCCTGACTTTC.

This chain uses TRBV7-6 with TRBJ2-3; D is undetermined. Germline V gene lookup returns CDR1 SGHVS and CDR2 FNYEAQ. The CDR3 is 13 amino acids. Trimming left V 3 bases short and J 1 base short, with 5 bases between. CDR3: CASSFRRTDTQYF. The CDR3 nucleotides read TGTGCCAGCAGCTTCCGACGCACAGATACGCAGTATTTT.

The V and J genes are TRBV19 and TRBJ1-2, with 11 bases aligning to TRBD1. Trimming took 5 bases from V and 3 from J; bases not matched to a gene: 5. CDR1 and CDR2 (germline): LNHDA, SQIVND (reference sequence). The CDR3 totals 15 residues. The CDR3 loop reads CASSRRTGGDYGYTF. Here the CDR3 DNA reads TGTGCCAGTAGTCGCCGGACAGGGGGCGACTATGGCTACACCTTC.

The chain has TRBV5-1 and TRBJ2-3; weak D call: TRBD1 (6 bases). Germline loops: CDR1 SGHRS, CDR2 YFSETQ. CDR3 length: 15 amino acids. V gave up 6 bases and J gave up 1 base, with 15 bases separating them. CDR3 residues: CASNNGQFGTDTQYF. The CDR3 nucleotides read TGCGCCAGCAATAACGGACAGTTCGGCACAGATACGCAGTATTTT.

The chain recombines TRBV24-1 with TRBJ2-2, with 7 bases that match TRBD1. Germline V gives CDR1 KGHDR, CDR2 SFDVKD. J lost 1 base, V lost 8 bases, and 12 bases had no gene match. This CDR3 spans 17 amino acids. CDR3 loop: CATTPGPGQKNTGELFF. The CDR3 region has the DNA TGTGCCACCACTCCGGGACCGGGACAGAAGAACACCGGGGAGCTGTTTTTT.

This rearrangement joins TRBV20-1 to TRBJ2-7, with TRBD2 identical over 8 bases. With 3 bases clipped from V and 3 bases from J, the junction kept 13 bases outside the gene matches. The length of the CDR3 is 16 residues. CDR1 and CDR2 from the germline V gene are DFQATT and SNEGSKA (reference sequence). The CDR3 DNA is TGCAGTGCTAGGGGGCTGAGTAGCGGGGAGTACTACGAGCAGTACTTC. It codes for CSARGLSSGEYYEQYF.

This chain connects TRBV20-1 to TRBJ2-3; 8 nucleotides match TRBD2. From germline, CDR1 is DFQATT and CDR2 SNEGSKA (reference sequence). Germline trimming cut 3 bases from V and 1 base from J; bases unmatched to any gene: 6. CDR3 length equals 15 residues. For the CDR3, the DNA is TGCAGTGCTAGCCGGGGGGGCCGAGGCACAGATACGCAGTATTTT. The encoded protein is CSASRGGRGTDTQYF.

The V call is TRBV30, the J call TRBJ1-6; D is unclear. Germline CDR1 is GTSNPN and CDR2 is SVGIG (reference sequence). V dropped 1 base and J dropped 5 bases, with 12 bases sitting between them. This CDR3 is built from 15 residues. In nucleotides, the CDR3 is TGTGCCTGGAGTGGGGCAGGATCGAATAATTCACCCCTCCACTTT. Translation gives CAWSGAGSNNSPLHF.

In DNA, the CDR3 is TGTGCCAGCAGTGGCCGGGACAGGGGACCGGGAGGGGCCCAGTACTTC. Translating it yields CASSGRDRGPGGAQYF. The genes are TRBV6-1 and TRBJ2-5; the match to TRBD1 covers 10 bases. CDR1 and CDR2 from the germline V gene are MNHNS and SASEGT. After removal of 4 bases from V and 9 bases from J, the junction contained 14 bases not matched to a gene. The CDR3 runs to 16 residues.

The V and J genes are TRBV5-1 and TRBJ1-2, with 9 nucleotides matching TRBD1. The junction had 2 bases not matched to a gene; V was cut back by 3 bases and J by 2 bases. This CDR3 spans 14 amino acids. From germline, CDR1 is SGHRS and CDR2 YFSETQ. The CDR3 protein is CASSSQGANYGYTF. DNA for the CDR3: TGCGCCAGCAGCTCACAGGGGGCGAACTATGGCTACACCTTC.

The chain has TRBV6-1 and TRBJ2-5, with TRBD1 matching over 9 bases. J lost 4 bases, V lost 10 bases, and 7 bases had no gene match. The length of the CDR3 is 13 residues. Germline V CDR1 and CDR2: MNHNS, SASEGT. The CDR3 nucleotides read TGTGCCACACGACAGGGGGGAGCAGAGACCCAGTACTTC. Protein product: CATRQGGAETQYF.

The V and J genes are TRBV6-1 and TRBJ2-5; tentative D call: TRBD2 (5 bases). V was shortened by 6 bases and J by 0 bases, with 11 bases between the two germline ends. This CDR3 contains 14 residues. Germline assignment: CDR1 MNHNS and CDR2 SASEGT. DNA for the CDR3: TGTGCCAGCAGGGCTGGCGGGTACCAAGAGACCCAGTACTTC. Residues: CASRAGGYQETQYF.

The J gene is TRBJ1-5, the V gene TRBV12-3 or TRBV12-4; no clear D gene. Trimming cost V 0 bases and J 3 bases, with 9 bases left between them. The CDR3 has 15 amino acids. The CDR3 region is CASSLALQNNQPQHF. In DNA, the CDR3 is TGTGCCAGCAGTTTAGCGTTACAGAACAATCAGCCCCAGCATTTT.

This clonotype occurred once. The chain has TRBV20-1 and TRBJ2-7, with TRBD2 matching over 8 bases. CDR3 size: 12 residues. Germline assignment: CDR1 DFQATT and CDR2 SNEGSKA (reference sequence). V dropped 3 bases and J dropped 6; count of bases not matched to a gene: 4. CDR3 nucleotide sequence: TGCAGTGCTAGTCGGGCGGGGGGCGAGCAGTACTTC. Translating it yields CSASRAGGEQYF.

The chain links TRBV30 to TRBJ1-5; D call uncertain. Germline lookup yields CDR1 GTSNPN and CDR2 SVGIG (reference sequence). V gave up 3 bases and J gave up 4 bases, with 13 bases separating them. The CDR3 runs to 14 residues. The CDR3 here is CAWRDAALNQPQHF. DNA for the CDR3: TGTGCCTGGAGGGACGCCGCCTTGAATCAGCCCCAGCATTTT.

This sequence joins TRBV20-1 and TRBJ2-3; 8 positions match TRBD2. The CDR3 spans 13 residues. The germline gives CDR1 DFQATT, CDR2 SNEGSKA (reference sequence). Trimming took 6 bases from V and 1 from J; bases not matched to a gene: 3. This chain's CDR3 is CSAGGAGTDTQYF. CDR3 bases: TGCAGTGCCGGGGGGGCCGGCACAGATACGCAGTATTTT.

This clonotype was seen a few times. The chain links TRBV20-1 to TRBJ1-5, with D possibly being TRBD1 (5 bases). The CDR3 has 14 amino acids. V gave up 3 bases and J gave up 4 bases, with 13 bases separating them. The germline V gene encodes CDR1 DFQATT and CDR2 SNEGSKA (reference sequence). The CDR3 spells CSASPGALNQPQHF. The CDR3 region has the DNA TGCAGTGCTAGCCCTGGGGCCCTTAATCAGCCCCAGCATTTT.

A single count supports this clonotype. The chain couples TRBV20-1 to TRBJ1-2; 9 bases line up with TRBD1. Germline loops: CDR1 DFQATT, CDR2 SNEGSKA (reference sequence). This CDR3 is 16 amino acids long. V gave up 0 bases and J gave up 7 bases; unmatched junction bases: 12. CDR3 sequence reads: CSARERQGGALSGYTF. The CDR3 nucleotides are TGCAGTGCTAGAGAGAGACAGGGGGGGGCTCTAAGTGGCTACACCTTC.

The rearrangement joins TRBV10-3 to TRBJ1-5, with a tentative D call TRBD1 (5 bases). The V and J ends lost 6 bases and 7 bases respectively, with 13 bases between them. Looked up from germline, CDR1 is ENHRY and CDR2 is SYGVKD. The CDR3 has 13 amino acids. This CDR3 is CAIRQGGEQPQHF. The CDR3 DNA reads as TGTGCCATCAGGCAAGGAGGGGAACAGCCCCAGCATTTT.